This is a list of T cell receptor beta chains from one sample in a study of human T cells and chemical hapten exposure. In TCRdb, the RACE reads were re-called with MiXCR into one record per CDR3 protein. This table has about 82,000 distinct CDR3 sequences, over 10% appearing once. Sample: whole blood, taken in connection with sensitization to the hapten diphenylcyclopropenone (DPC). The source is a woman aged 45 to 65 with alopecia areata. Some clones in this sample may be carry-over from other donors' samples. Both conserved end residues are part of each CDR3. D genes are given only for firm matches. Size tells how often a clone was seen (once, few, many) or the class of an expanded clone, and some rows leave it out.

TRBJ2-1 . TRBV29-1 many 11 TGCAGCGTTGTACCCTACAATGAGCAGTTCTTC CSVVPYNEQFF
TRBJ2-5 TRBD2 TRBV29-1 few 12 TGCAGCGTTGCACTAGCGGGAGAGACCCAGTACTTC CSVALAGETQYF
TRBJ2-3 . TRBV7-6 many 17 TGTGCCAGCAGCTTAGCTCCGGCTAGCGCCTCCACAGATACGCAGTATTTT CASSLAPASASTDTQYF
TRBJ2-1 . TRBV9 . 19 TGTGCCAGCAGCGTCCCCCGGGGCACCTTCGGGGGCTCCTACAATGAGCAGTTCTTC CASSVPRGTFGGSYNEQFF
TRBJ1-3 . TRBV20-1 few 15 TGCAGTGCTAGCCCCCCCCGGGATGGGGGAAACACCATATATTTT CSASPPRDGGNTIYF
TRBJ2-7 . TRBV20-1 . 14 TGCAGTGCTAGCCAAAACCCAGGGTTCGACGAGCAGTACTTC CSASQNPGFDEQYF
TRBJ1-1 . TRBV29-1 . 10 TGCAGCGTTGTAGTATCTGAAGCTTTCTTT CSVVVSEAFF
TRBJ2-7 . TRBV7-9 few 14 TGTGCCAGCAGCCTCCGGGACCCCGGCTACGAGCAGTACTTC CASSLRDPGYEQYF
TRBJ1-1 . TRBV3-1 few 12 TGTGCCAGCAGCCAAGTGGGTGTAGTTGCTTTCTTT CASSQVGVVAFF
TRBJ2-1 . TRBV29-1 . 10 TGCAGCGTTGTAGAATATGAGCAGTTCTTC CSVVEYEQFF
TRBJ1-2 . TRBV2 . 14 TGTGCCAGCAGTGAAGTCAGGACCAACTATGGCTACACCTTC CASSEVRTNYGYTF
TRBJ2-7 . TRBV5-1 . 12 TGCGCCAGCTCTGAGGGATCCTACGAGCAGTACTTC CASSEGSYEQYF
TRBJ1-1 . TRBV11-2 . 12 TGTGCCAGCAGCTTAGACCGTGTTGAAGCTTTCTTT CASSLDRVEAFF
TRBJ1-1 . TRBV2 . 13 TGTGCCAGCAGGAATGGGGGTTACACTGAAGCTTTCTTT CASRNGGYTEAFF
TRBJ2-1 TRBD1 TRBV7-8 . 15 TGTGCCAGCAGCATGCCGGGACAGCTCTACAATGAGCAGTTCTTC CASSMPGQLYNEQFF
TRBJ2-7 . TRBV10-1 few 14 TGCGCCAGCAGTGAGTCGGCCGGCCCCCGCGAGCAGTACTTC CASSESAGPREQYF
TRBJ2-2 . TRBV9 . 15 TGTGCCAGCAGCGTAGGCGGGATGCACACCGGGGAGCTGTTTTTT CASSVGGMHTGELFF
TRBJ2-7 . TRBV6-2/TRBV6-3 . 19 TGTGCCAGCAGTTACTTGGCAGGGGCCGCTACACCGATCTCCTACGAGCAGTACTTC CASSYLAGAATPISYEQYF
TRBJ1-2 . TRBV7-9 . 15 TGTGCCAGCAGCTTAGTTAATGCAATCAACTATGGCTACACCTTC CASSLVNAINYGYTF
TRBJ2-1 TRBD2 TRBV29-1 few 13 TGCAGCGTTGAAATGGTAGCGGGCAATGAGCAGTTCTTC CSVEMVAGNEQFF
TRBJ2-3 . TRBV20-1 . 14 TGCAGTGCTAGAGATCTCCGGGGCACAGATACGCAGTATTTT CSARDLRGTDTQYF
TRBJ1-2 . TRBV6-6 many 15 TGTGCCAGCAGTTCGATCCCTGACAGCCAATATGGCTACACCTTC CASSSIPDSQYGYTF
TRBJ2-6 TRBD1 TRBV6-6 few 18 TGTGCCAGCAGTTACTCGGGACAGGGCACCTCTGGGGCCAACGTCCTGACTTTC CASSYSGQGTSGANVLTF
TRBJ2-7 TRBD2 TRBV11-2 many 17 TGTGCCAGCAGTCCGACTAGCGGGAGGGCCTTTCCCCACGAGCAGTACTTC CASSPTSGRAFPHEQYF
TRBJ2-1 TRBD1 TRBV28 . 14 TGTGCCAGCACCAGGGACAGAACCTACAATGAGCAGTTCTTC CASTRDRTYNEQFF
TRBJ1-1 . TRBV18 . 14 TGTGCCAGCTCACAAAGCACAGTGAACACTGAAGCTTTCTTT CASSQSTVNTEAFF
TRBJ1-2 TRBD1 TRBV7-3 many 14 TGTGCCAGCAGCCCCGCGGGGACAGGGTTCGGCTACACCTTC CASSPAGTGFGYTF
TRBJ2-1 TRBD2 TRBV4-1 many 19 TGCGCCAGCAGCCAAAGTGAACTAGCGGGAGGAAGGTCGTACAATGAGCAGTTCTTC CASSQSELAGGRSYNEQFF
TRBJ1-1 . TRBV12-3/TRBV12-4 . 14 TGTGCCAGCAGTTTTCAGGGATCCGGAACTGAAGCTTTCTTT CASSFQGSGTEAFF
TRBJ2-5 TRBD2 TRBV20-1 many 14 TGCAGTGCTAATGGCGGGAGTTTTGGAGAGACCCAGTACTTC CSANGGSFGETQYF
TRBJ2-3 TRBD1 TRBV24-1 . 17 TGTGCCACCAGTGCCCCTTCCGGGACAGGGTGGGGAGAGACGCAGTATTTT CATSAPSGTGWGETQYF
TRBJ2-3 TRBD2 TRBV7-9 few 15 TGTGCCAGCAGCTTAGAGAGCGGGAGCTCAGATACGCAGTATTTT CASSLESGSSDTQYF
TRBJ2-1 TRBD2 TRBV7-9 . 16 TGTGCCAGCAGGCGAACTAGCGGGAGCTACTACAATGAGCAGTTCTTC CASRRTSGSYYNEQFF
TRBJ2-5 . TRBV7-9 many 12 TGTGCCAGCAGCTTAGTGGGTGAAACCCAGTACTTC CASSLVGETQYF
TRBJ2-1 TRBD2 TRBV5-1 many 15 TGCGCCAGCAGCTCCCTAGCGGGGGCTCACAATGAGCAGTTCTTC CASSSLAGAHNEQFF
TRBJ2-7 . TRBV21-1 . 16 . CASSKFWGQGIYEQYF
TRBJ2-2 . TRBV21-1 many 15 TGTGCCAGCAGCAAAGCACAGACTAGATTCGGGGAGCTGTTTTTT CASSKAQTRFGELFF
TRBJ2-3 . TRBV7-3 many 13 TGTGCCAGCAGCTCCACAGGGAGGGGTACGCAGTATTTT CASSSTGRGTQYF
TRBJ2-6 . TRBV24-1 few 15 TGTGCCACCAGTGAAGAGGGCTCTGGGGCCAACGTCCTGACTTTC CATSEEGSGANVLTF
TRBJ2-2 . TRBV5-1 . 14 TGCGCCAGCAGCTTGGGGGCCAGTACCGGGGAGCTGTTTTTT CASSLGASTGELFF
TRBJ1-5 . TRBV5-1 few 15 TGCGCCAGCAGCTTGGCCGGTCGAGGAAATCAGCCCCAGCATTTT CASSLAGRGNQPQHF
TRBJ1-3 . TRBV11-2 many 12 TGTGCCAGCAGCTTAAGTGGGCCTCCCATATATTTT CASSLSGPPIYF
TRBJ2-6 . TRBV10-3 few 19 TGTGCCATCAGTGAGTACGTGGTCAGGGAAGAATCTGGGGCCAACGTCCTGACTTTC CAISEYVVREESGANVLTF
TRBJ2-1 TRBD2 TRBV12-5 many 16 TGTGCTAGTGGTTCTACAGCGGGGAGCTCCTACAATGAGCAGTTCTTC CASGSTAGSSYNEQFF
TRBJ1-2 . TRBV5-6 many 14 TGTGCCAGCAGCTTCAGGGGCCCGTACTATGGCTACACCTTC CASSFRGPYYGYTF
TRBJ1-1 TRBD1 TRBV29-1 many 14 TGCAGCGTTGAAAGGGGGCGCTTGGGCACTGAAGCTTTCTTT CSVERGRLGTEAFF
TRBJ1-1 . TRBV7-6 . 15 TGTGCCAGCAGCTTAGTGCAGGGAAGGAACACTGAAGCTTTCTTT CASSLVQGRNTEAFF
TRBJ2-5 . TRBV18 . 14 TGTGCCAGCTCACCAGGGACGCCGGGAGAGACCCAGTACTTC CASSPGTPGETQYF